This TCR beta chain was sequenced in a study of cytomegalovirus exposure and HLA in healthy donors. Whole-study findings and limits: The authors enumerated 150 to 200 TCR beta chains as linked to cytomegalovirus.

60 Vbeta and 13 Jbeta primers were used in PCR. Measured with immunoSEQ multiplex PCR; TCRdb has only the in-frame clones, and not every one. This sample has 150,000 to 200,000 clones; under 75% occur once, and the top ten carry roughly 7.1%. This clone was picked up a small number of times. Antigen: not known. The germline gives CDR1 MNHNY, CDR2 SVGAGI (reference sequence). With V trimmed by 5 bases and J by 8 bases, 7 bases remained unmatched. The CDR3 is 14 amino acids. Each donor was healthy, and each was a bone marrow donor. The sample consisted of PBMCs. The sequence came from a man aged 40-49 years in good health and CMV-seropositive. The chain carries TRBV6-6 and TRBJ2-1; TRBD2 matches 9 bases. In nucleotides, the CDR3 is TGTGCCAGCAGTCCCCGCGGGGGGGCCGATGAGCAGTTCTTC. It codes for CASSPRGGADEQFF.